The 10 T cell receptor beta chains below all came from one sample that was sequenced in a study of blood T cell repertoires in COVID-19. Measured with immunoSEQ multiplex PCR; TCRdb has only the in-frame clones, and not every one. The sample has 100,000 to 150,000 clones, roughly 84% seen once. The sample was peripheral blood. These receptors came from a man between 60 and 75 years old with acute or convalescent COVID-19.

The chain uses TRBV19 and TRBJ2-2, with D perhaps TRBD2 (6 bases). Germline lookup yields CDR1 LNHDA and CDR2 SQIVND (reference sequence). The CDR3 is made up of 16 amino acids. Trimming took off 4 bases at V and 3 bases at J, with 15 bases between the two ends. The CDR3 loop reads CASSTQRESYTGELFF. CDR3 nucleotides: TGTGCCAGTAGTACACAACGGGAGTCGTACACCGGGGAGCTGTTTTTT.

Only one count was recorded for this clone. Here the CDR3 reads CASTPNGDPDTQYF. The CDR3 DNA sequence: TGTGCCAGCACCCCTAACGGGGATCCAGATACGCAGTATTTT. The gene calls are TRBV6-2 or TRBV6-3 and TRBJ2-3; D possibly corresponds to TRBD2 (5 bases). This CDR3 comprises 14 residues. Trimming took off 7 bases at V and 4 bases at J, with 15 bases between the two ends. Germline-derived CDR1 and CDR2 are MNHEY and SVGEGT.

The chain uses TRBV14 and TRBJ2-7, with 12 bases that match TRBD1. CDR1 and CDR2 from the germline V gene are SGHDN and FVKESK. J gave up 2 bases and V 0 bases, and 5 bases lay outside the gene matches. This CDR3 has 17 amino acids. For the CDR3, the DNA is TGTGCCAGCAGCCAAGATCTCCGGGACAGGGGGCCCTACGAGCAGTACTTC. Amino acids: CASSQDLRDRGPYEQYF. Together with reference TRBV14 and TRBJ2-7, the CDR3 gives the full variable domain: EAGVTQFPSHSVIEKGQTVTLRCDPISGHDNLYWYRRVMGKEIKFLLHFVKESKQDESGMPNNRFLAERTGGTYSTLKVQPAELEDSGVYFCASSQDLRDRGPYEQYFGPGTRLTVT.

The V and J genes are TRBV7-9 and TRBJ2-1; 10 nucleotides line up with TRBD2. This CDR3 region has 16 residues. With 5 bases clipped from V and 7 bases from J, the junction kept 11 bases outside the gene matches. CDR1 is SEHNR, CDR2 FQNEAQ, per germline (reference sequence). Written as DNA, the CDR3 is TGTGCCAGCAGCCCACCCAGCGGGAGGGCCAGGAATGAGCAGTTCTTC. Translating it yields CASSPPSGRARNEQFF.

This clone was counted only a few times. This chain links TRBV10-3 with TRBJ1-3; D is unclear. The V end was cut by 6 bases, the J end by 4 bases, with 7 bases between. Germline values: CDR1 ENHRY, CDR2 SYGVKD. The CDR3 length is 12 residues. The DNA of the CDR3 is TGTGCCATCAGCCCCTTGGGAAACACCATATATTTT. Protein sequence: CAISPLGNTIYF.

The chain has TRBV11-2 and TRBJ2-5; 7 bases align to TRBD2. CDR3 length: 15 amino acids. V shed 7 bases and J 5 bases; nucleotides not matched to a gene: 13. The V gene's germline CDR1 is SGHAT and CDR2 FQNNGV. The CDR3 nucleotides read TGTGCCAGCAACGAGCGGGGCTTTTGGGGGGAGACCCAGTACTTC. Translated: CASNERGFWGETQYF.

The chain is built from TRBV6-4 and TRBJ1-4; D might be TRBD1 (5 bases). The germline V gene encodes CDR1 MRHNA and CDR2 SNTAGT. The CDR3 has 18 amino acids. V lost 3 bases, J lost 0 bases, and 17 bases lay in between. The CDR3 region is CASSEAGGDPATNEKLFF. The DNA of the CDR3 is TGTGCCAGCAGTGAAGCGGGGGGGGACCCGGCAACTAATGAAAAACTGTTTTTT.

The chain has TRBV11-3 and TRBJ2-1; 8 bases are shared with TRBD2. The germline gives CDR1 SGHNT, CDR2 YENEEA. V gave up 1 base and J gave up 9 bases; unmatched junction bases: 5. The CDR3 sequence is 14 residues long. The CDR3 DNA sequence: TGTGCCAGCAGCTTAGGCTCGGGGGGGTTTGAGCAGTTCTTC. Its translation: CASSLGSGGFEQFF.

CDR3 in DNA: TGTGCCAGCAGTGGACAGGGAGGTCAGCCCCAGCATTTT. Its protein product is CASSGQGGQPQHF. This chain links TRBV7-3 with TRBJ1-5; 8 nucleotides match TRBD1. After removal of 6 bases from V and 6 bases from J, the junction contained 4 bases not matched to a gene. Germline V CDR1 and CDR2: SGHTA, FQGTGA. The length of the CDR3 is 13 residues.

The rearrangement joins TRBV9 to TRBJ2-3; possible D gene TRBD2, 6 bases. V shed 0 bases and J shed 2 bases, with 13 bases lying between them. Germline V gives CDR1 SGDLS, CDR2 YYNGEE. The CDR3 runs to 16 residues. This chain's CDR3 is CASSVVASATTDTQYF. In DNA form, the CDR3 reads TGTGCCAGCAGCGTAGTGGCTAGCGCTACCACAGATACGCAGTATTTT.